Listed below are T cell receptor beta chains from one sample, sequenced in a study of early stage breast cancer tumors. Using immunoSEQ multiplex PCR, the repertoire was profiled, and TCRdb retains in-frame clones only, with some absent. The sample shows about 72,000 clones, roughly three quarters of them seen only once. The sequenced sample consisted of blood. These receptors were taken from a person in their 60s with breast cancer. Both conserved end residues are part of each CDR3. A D gene is named only where the DNA matches it firmly.

D gene	J gene	V gene	CDR3 DNA	CDR3 protein
-	TRBJ2-1	TRBV7-2	TGTGCCAGCAGCTTAGTCCCCGGCAAAGCACAGCTGTTCTTC	CASSLVPGKAQLFF
-	TRBJ2-1	TRBV11-2	TGTGCCAGCAGCTTAGAGCGATCCGCGGACCGAAAGTTCTTC	CASSLERSADRKFF
-	TRBJ2-1	TRBV11-2	TGTGCCAGCAGCTTAGTTTTGGGACGTGTTTACAATGAGCAGTTCTTC	CASSLVLGRVYNEQFF
TRBD2	TRBJ2-7	TRBV6-6	TGTGCCAGCAGTTACGTGGCGGGGGGCTACGAGCAGTACTTC	CASSYVAGGYEQYF
TRBD1	TRBJ2-7	TRBV28	TGTGCCAGCACTACCCCGGGACAGGGAACCAACGAGCAGTACTTC	CASTTPGQGTNEQYF
-	TRBJ1-2	TRBV30	TGTGCCTGGAGTGTGGGGAGGGATGGCTACACCTTC	CAWSVGRDGYTF
TRBD2	TRBJ2-5	TRBV2	TGTGCCAGCATGTCGGGCGGGAGAGGGGAGACCCAGTACTTC	CASMSGGRGETQYF
-	TRBJ1-4	TRBV5-4	TGTGCCAGCAGCTTCGGGGGAAAACTGTTTTTT	CASSFGGKLFF
-	TRBJ2-5	TRBV6-5	TGTGCCAGCAGCCCGAGAGGGGGTTGGGGAGAGACCCAGTACTTC	CASSPRGGWGETQYF
TRBD2	TRBJ2-1	TRBV5-1	TGCGCCAGCAGCGTTAGCGGGGCTGGCCTTAATGAGCAGTTCTTC	CASSVSGAGLNEQFF
TRBD2	TRBJ2-5	TRBV18	TGTGCCAGCTCACCGTATACTAGCGGGGATGAGACCCAGTACTTC	CASSPYTSGDETQYF
-	TRBJ2-1	TRBV11-3	TGTGCCAGCAGCAGTGAGGGGAACTCCTACAATGAGCAGTTCTTC	CASSSEGNSYNEQFF
-	TRBJ2-3	TRBV6-1	TGTGCCAGCAGTGTTTTCGAATCAACAGATACGCAGTATTTT	CASSVFESTDTQYF
TRBD2	TRBJ2-2	TRBV19	TGTGCCAGCCTCCTAGCGGGAGGTAACACCGGGGAGCTGTTTTTT	CASLLAGGNTGELFF
TRBD2	TRBJ2-3	TRBV28	TGTGCCAGCGTTAAAACCTCGGGGGGAAGCGCAGATACGCAGTATTTT	CASVKTSGGSADTQYF
TRBD2	TRBJ2-3	TRBV5-1	TGCGCCAGCAGCTTGTCGGGGGGAAGTATGGATACGCAGTATTTT	CASSLSGGSMDTQYF
-	TRBJ2-6	TRBV4-3	TGCGCCAGCAGCCAAGATCTCGACCGTGGCGGGAACCACTCTGGGGCCAACGTCCTGACTTTC	CASSQDLDRGGNHSGANVLTF